This is a list of T cell receptor beta chains from one sample in a study of T cell responses to AZD1222 COVID-19 vaccine. Assay used: immunoSEQ multiplex PCR; TCRdb lists only in-frame clones, some missing. Of more than 150,000 clones listed, approximately 91% are singletons. The sample here was peripheral blood, taken on day 0 of AZD1222 vaccination. Every receptor here comes from an adult in good health. Both conserved end residues are part of each CDR3. D genes are given only for firm matches. Size is omitted from some rows. Given values are once, few, many or a class for expanded clones.

CDR3 protein: CASSRTSGGPDTQYF
CDR3 DNA: TGTGCCAGCAGTCGGACTAGCGGGGGCCCAGATACGCAGTATTTT
V gene: TRBV6-4
clone size: NA
J gene: TRBJ2-3
D gene: TRBD2

CDR3 protein: CASSQSRGLSYEQYF
CDR3 DNA: TGCGCCAGCAGCCAATCGCGGGGCCTATCCTACGAGCAGTACTTC
V gene: TRBV4-1
clone size: NA
J gene: TRBJ2-7
D gene: NA

CDR3 protein: CASSLAGVEGYTF
CDR3 DNA: TGTGCCAGCAGTTTAGCCGGGGTAGAAGGCTACACCTTC
V gene: TRBV12-3/TRBV12-4
clone size: NA
J gene: TRBJ1-2
D gene: NA

CDR3 protein: CASSLRTTYQETQYF
CDR3 DNA: TGTGCCAGCAGTCTTCGGACAACGTACCAAGAGACCCAGTACTTC
V gene: TRBV2
clone size: NA
J gene: TRBJ2-5
D gene: NA

CDR3 protein: CASKRLAGLGNEQFF
CDR3 DNA: TGTGCCAGCAAGCGACTAGCGGGACTAGGGAATGAGCAGTTCTTC
V gene: TRBV2
clone size: NA
J gene: TRBJ2-1
D gene: TRBD2

CDR3 protein: CAISESGTSGGANEQFF
CDR3 DNA: TGTGCCATCAGTGAGTCGGGGACTAGCGGGGGGGCGAATGAGCAGTTCTTC
V gene: TRBV10-3
clone size: NA
J gene: TRBJ2-1
D gene: TRBD2

CDR3 protein: CASSSTSTDTQYF
CDR3 DNA: TGTGCCAGCAGCTCGACTAGCACAGATACGCAGTATTTT
V gene: TRBV7-2
clone size: NA
J gene: TRBJ2-3
D gene: NA

CDR3 protein: CASSVPGDTAAFF
CDR3 DNA: TGTGCCAGCAGCGTACCAGGGGACACGGCCGCTTTCTTT
V gene: TRBV4-2
clone size: NA
J gene: TRBJ1-1
D gene: NA

CDR3 protein: CASSLDEGDSTETQYF
CDR3 DNA: TGTGCCAGCAGCTTAGACGAGGGAGACTCCACAGAGACCCAGTACTTC
V gene: TRBV7-9
clone size: once
J gene: TRBJ2-5
D gene: NA

CDR3 protein: CASSLVGQGETQYF
CDR3 DNA: TGTGCCAGCAGCTTAGTTGGACAGGGGGAGACCCAGTACTTC
V gene: TRBV11-3
clone size: NA
J gene: TRBJ2-5
D gene: TRBD1

CDR3 protein: CASSVAGGPREQFF
CDR3 DNA: TGTGCCAGCAGCGTAGCGGGGGGGCCTAGGGAGCAGTTCTTC
V gene: TRBV9
clone size: NA
J gene: TRBJ2-1
D gene: TRBD2

CDR3 protein: CASSKSGGEYNEQFF
CDR3 DNA: TGTGCCAGTAGTAAGAGCGGGGGGGAATACAATGAGCAGTTCTTC
V gene: TRBV19
clone size: NA
J gene: TRBJ2-1
D gene: TRBD2

CDR3 protein: CASSSNRGSGANVLTF
CDR3 DNA: TGTGCCAGTAGTTCGAACAGGGGGTCAGGGGCCAACGTCCTGACTTTC
V gene: TRBV19
clone size: once
J gene: TRBJ2-6
D gene: TRBD1

CDR3 protein: CASSPSFGGESEAFF
CDR3 DNA: TGTGCCAGCAGTCCATCTTTCGGGGGAGAGTCTGAAGCTTTCTTT
V gene: TRBV27
clone size: NA
J gene: TRBJ1-1
D gene: NA

CDR3 protein: CASSIRGQVNTEAFF
CDR3 DNA: TGTGCCAGTAGTATTAGAGGACAGGTAAACACTGAAGCTTTCTTT
V gene: TRBV19
clone size: NA
J gene: TRBJ1-1
D gene: TRBD1

CDR3 protein: CASSLAGEQPQHF
CDR3 DNA: TGTGCCAGCAGCTTAGCGGGGGAGCAGCCCCAGCATTTT
V gene: TRBV7-2
clone size: NA
J gene: TRBJ1-5
D gene: NA

CDR3 protein: CASSFSTGVDYGYTF
CDR3 DNA: TGCGCCAGCAGCTTCTCGACAGGGGTCGACTATGGCTACACCTTC
V gene: TRBV5-1
clone size: NA
J gene: TRBJ1-2
D gene: TRBD1

CDR3 protein: CASSFTESSYNEQFF
CDR3 DNA: TGTGCCAGCAGTTTCACGGAAAGCTCCTACAATGAGCAGTTCTTC
V gene: TRBV27
clone size: NA
J gene: TRBJ2-1
D gene: NA

CDR3 protein: CASSILGTSGNGGELFF
CDR3 DNA: TGTGCCAGTAGTATCCTCGGGACTAGCGGGAATGGCGGGGAGCTGTTTTTT
V gene: TRBV19
clone size: NA
J gene: TRBJ2-2
D gene: TRBD2

CDR3 protein: CSVVYHQVLRSGYTF
CDR3 DNA: TGCAGCGTTGTATACCACCAGGTTCTACGGAGTGGCTACACCTTC
V gene: TRBV29-1
clone size: NA
J gene: TRBJ1-2
D gene: NA

CDR3 protein: CAWSVLVKESVAASEQYF
CDR3 DNA: TGTGCCTGGAGTGTACTAGTGAAAGAAAGTGTAGCCGCTAGTGAGCAGTACTTC
V gene: TRBV30
clone size: NA
J gene: TRBJ2-7
D gene: NA

CDR3 protein: CASSYTGHKNTEAFF
CDR3 DNA: TGTGCCAGCAGTTACACGGGACACAAGAACACTGAAGCTTTCTTT
V gene: TRBV6-6
clone size: NA
J gene: TRBJ1-1
D gene: NA

CDR3 protein: CASSQDRPSGGANNEQFF
CDR3 DNA: TGCGCCAGCAGCCAAGACCGACCTAGCGGGGGGGCCAACAATGAGCAGTTCTTC
V gene: TRBV4-3
clone size: NA
J gene: TRBJ2-1
D gene: TRBD2

CDR3 protein: CACYLAQRPVANTGELFF
CDR3 DNA: TGTGCCTGCTACCTGGCCCAGCGACCCGTCGCGAACACCGGGGAGCTGTTTTTT
V gene: TRBV27
clone size: NA
J gene: TRBJ2-2
D gene: NA

CDR3 protein: CASSWGGEGTEAFF
CDR3 DNA: TGCGCCAGCAGCTGGGGAGGGGAGGGCACTGAAGCTTTCTTT
V gene: TRBV5-1
clone size: few
J gene: TRBJ1-1
D gene: NA

CDR3 protein: CASSSRLGLAGEDEQFF
CDR3 DNA: TGTGCCAGCAGCTCGAGACTCGGACTAGCGGGAGAGGATGAGCAGTTCTTC
V gene: TRBV7-9
clone size: NA
J gene: TRBJ2-1
D gene: TRBD2

CDR3 protein: CASSPGGSDAEQYF
CDR3 DNA: TGTGCCAGCAGCCCTGGGGGCTCTGACGCCGAGCAGTACTTC
V gene: TRBV7-9
clone size: NA
J gene: TRBJ2-7
D gene: NA

CDR3 protein: CASSLDLSGSPDEQFF
CDR3 DNA: TGTGCCAGCAGCTTAGATCTTAGCGGGAGCCCAGATGAGCAGTTCTTC
V gene: TRBV7-9
clone size: NA
J gene: TRBJ2-1
D gene: TRBD2

CDR3 protein: CASSLYPVTREETQYF
CDR3 DNA: TGTGCCAGCAGTTTATATCCGGTCACCCGGGAAGAGACCCAGTACTTC
V gene: TRBV28
clone size: NA
J gene: TRBJ2-5
D gene: NA

CDR3 protein: CASSQDDRGNENEQFF
CDR3 DNA: TGTGCCAGCAGCCAAGATGACAGGGGGAATGAGAATGAGCAGTTCTTC
V gene: TRBV7-7
clone size: NA
J gene: TRBJ2-1
D gene: TRBD1

CDR3 protein: CASSLRGAYGYTF
CDR3 DNA: TGTGCCAGCAGCTTACGAGGGGCCTATGGCTACACCTTC
V gene: TRBV11-2
clone size: NA
J gene: TRBJ1-2
D gene: NA

CDR3 protein: CASRNFDRQRGYTF
CDR3 DNA: TGCGCCAGCAGGAACTTTGACAGGCAGCGGGGCTACACCTTC
V gene: TRBV4-1
clone size: NA
J gene: TRBJ1-2
D gene: NA

CDR3 protein: CASSQPGGSTDTQYF
CDR3 DNA: TGTGCCAGCTCACAACCTGGCGGAAGCACAGATACGCAGTATTTT
V gene: TRBV18
clone size: NA
J gene: TRBJ2-3
D gene: NA

CDR3 protein: CASSPTAIGTINTEAFF
CDR3 DNA: TGTGCCAGCAGCCCTACCGCTATAGGGACGATAAACACTGAAGCTTTCTTT
V gene: TRBV7-8
clone size: NA
J gene: TRBJ1-1
D gene: NA

CDR3 protein: CASSLTGAYEQYF
CDR3 DNA: TGTGCCAGCAGTTTGACAGGAGCCTACGAGCAGTACTTC
V gene: TRBV27
clone size: few
J gene: TRBJ2-7
D gene: NA

CDR3 protein: CASSITSAGELFF
CDR3 DNA: TGTGCCAGCAGCATCACTAGCGCCGGGGAGCTGTTTTTT
V gene: TRBV7-2
clone size: NA
J gene: TRBJ2-2
D gene: TRBD2

CDR3 protein: CASSPEAGVNTEAFF
CDR3 DNA: TGTGCCAGCAGCCCAGAAGCGGGCGTGAACACTGAAGCTTTCTTT
V gene: TRBV13
clone size: NA
J gene: TRBJ1-1
D gene: NA

CDR3 protein: CASSLGWAGGAFEQYF
CDR3 DNA: TGTGCCAGCAGTTTAGGCTGGGCAGGGGGCGCGTTCGAGCAGTACTTC
V gene: TRBV27
clone size: NA
J gene: TRBJ2-7
D gene: TRBD1

CDR3 protein: CASKPGQHNEKLFF
CDR3 DNA: TGTGCCAGCAAGCCGGGACAGCATAATGAAAAACTGTTTTTT
V gene: TRBV27
clone size: NA
J gene: TRBJ1-4
D gene: TRBD1

CDR3 protein: CASSVGSNQPQHF
CDR3 DNA: TGTGCCAGCAGCGTAGGATCTAATCAGCCCCAGCATTTT
V gene: TRBV9
clone size: NA
J gene: TRBJ1-5
D gene: NA

CDR3 protein: CATGGSRQPPFNYGYTF
CDR3 DNA: TGTGCCACTGGGGGCTCGAGACAGCCACCGTTTAACTATGGCTACACCTTC
V gene: TRBV19
clone size: NA
J gene: TRBJ1-2
D gene: NA

CDR3 protein: CASSLVSQGWNEQYF
CDR3 DNA: TGTGCCAGCAGCTTGGTTAGTCAGGGCTGGAACGAGCAGTACTTC
V gene: TRBV5-5
clone size: NA
J gene: TRBJ2-7
D gene: NA

CDR3 protein: CASSPRTQQEAFF
CDR3 DNA: TGTGCCAGCAGCCCAAGGACGCAACAAGAAGCTTTCTTT
V gene: TRBV9
clone size: NA
J gene: TRBJ1-1
D gene: NA

CDR3 protein: CASSQEGIGLYGYTF
CDR3 DNA: TGTGCCAGCAGCCAAGAAGGTATCGGACTCTATGGCTACACCTTC
V gene: TRBV3-1/TRBV3-2
clone size: NA
J gene: TRBJ1-2
D gene: NA

CDR3 protein: CASSQEAGGVNTEAFF
CDR3 DNA: TGCGCCAGCAGCCAAGAAGCGGGAGGGGTGAACACTGAAGCTTTCTTT
V gene: TRBV4-3
clone size: NA
J gene: TRBJ1-1
D gene: NA

CDR3 protein: CASSYSNPYGGFGGELFF
CDR3 DNA: TGTGCCAGCAGTTATTCCAACCCCTACGGGGGTTTCGGCGGGGAGCTGTTTTTT
V gene: TRBV6-2/TRBV6-3
clone size: NA
J gene: TRBJ2-2
D gene: NA

CDR3 protein: CATSDSKWAGAPYGYTF
CDR3 DNA: TGTGCCACCAGTGATTCGAAATGGGCCGGAGCCCCCTATGGCTACACCTTC
V gene: TRBV24-1
clone size: NA
J gene: TRBJ1-2
D gene: NA

CDR3 protein: CASMAARGGLRYEQYF
CDR3 DNA: TGTGCCAGCATGGCTGCGAGGGGGGGGCTCCGCTACGAGCAGTACTTC
V gene: TRBV27
clone size: NA
J gene: TRBJ2-7
D gene: NA

CDR3 protein: CASSKQGYYGYTF
CDR3 DNA: TGCGCCAGCAGTAAACAGGGGTACTATGGCTACACCTTC
V gene: TRBV4-3
clone size: NA
J gene: TRBJ1-2
D gene: TRBD1

CDR3 protein: CASSVGDSLTDTQYF
CDR3 DNA: TGTGCCAGCAGCGTAGGAGACTCCCTCACAGATACGCAGTATTTT
V gene: TRBV9
clone size: NA
J gene: TRBJ2-3
D gene: NA

CDR3 protein: CASSFGLAGTYEQYF
CDR3 DNA: TGCGCCAGCAGCTTCGGACTAGCGGGGACCTACGAGCAGTACTTC
V gene: TRBV5-1
clone size: NA
J gene: TRBJ2-7
D gene: TRBD2

CDR3 protein: CASFGGRVETQYF
CDR3 DNA: TGTGCCAGCTTCGGTGGCAGGGTCGAGACCCAGTACTTC
V gene: TRBV2
clone size: NA
J gene: TRBJ2-5
D gene: NA

CDR3 protein: CSVEFVRAGIYNEQFF
CDR3 DNA: TGCAGCGTCGAATTCGTCCGGGCCGGAATATACAATGAGCAGTTCTTC
V gene: TRBV29-1
clone size: NA
J gene: TRBJ2-1
D gene: NA

CDR3 protein: CAISESIASGGSGELFF
CDR3 DNA: TGTGCCATCAGTGAGTCGATAGCTAGCGGGGGTTCCGGGGAGCTGTTTTTT
V gene: TRBV10-3
clone size: NA
J gene: TRBJ2-2
D gene: TRBD2

CDR3 protein: CASSFGVLAFF
CDR3 DNA: TGTGCCAGCAGTTTCGGGGTATTAGCTTTCTTT
V gene: TRBV27
clone size: NA
J gene: TRBJ1-1
D gene: NA

CDR3 protein: CASSLSVRLANTGELFF
CDR3 DNA: TGTGCCAGCAGTTTATCTGTGAGATTAGCGAACACCGGGGAGCTGTTTTTT
V gene: TRBV28
clone size: NA
J gene: TRBJ2-2
D gene: NA

CDR3 protein: CASSLGRDRVHEQYF
CDR3 DNA: TGTGCCAGCAGCTTAGGTCGGGACAGGGTTCACGAGCAGTACTTC
V gene: TRBV11-3
clone size: once
J gene: TRBJ2-7
D gene: TRBD1

CDR3 protein: CASSLPGAEAYEQYF
CDR3 DNA: TGTGCCAGCAGCCTCCCGGGGGCGGAAGCCTACGAGCAGTACTTC
V gene: TRBV28
clone size: NA
J gene: TRBJ2-7
D gene: NA

CDR3 protein: CASSELGRSYNEQFF
CDR3 DNA: TGTGCCAGCAGTGAACTAGGCAGGTCCTACAATGAGCAGTTCTTC
V gene: TRBV28
clone size: NA
J gene: TRBJ2-1
D gene: NA

CDR3 protein: CASSQDWGSGNTIYF
CDR3 DNA: TGTGCCAGCAGCCAAGACTGGGGCTCTGGAAACACCATATATTTT
V gene: TRBV14
clone size: NA
J gene: TRBJ1-3
D gene: NA